This T cell receptor beta chain came from a study of T cells of healthy individuals (dated by TCRdb to between 2017 and 2018). Libraries were built with 5' RACE. TCRdb lists the instrument as Illumina MiSeq. The raw public data were reprocessed by TCRdb itself: fastp quality trimming at Q25, MiXCR clonotype calling, in-frame beta chains only. Each entry is one CDR3 protein sequence, shown with its most common DNA and genes. The table for this sample lists about 53,000 distinct CDR3 sequences; around 15% of them were counted only once. About 16% of the sample belongs to the ten largest clones. This clonotype was detected many times. Its antigen has not been determined. No base qualities exist here, and no much larger clone lies one base off it. The clonotype comes from a human donor in good health.

The DNA sequence is TGTGCCAGCTCATCGGGACTAGCGGTGGAAAGTGAGCAGTTCTTC. It translates as CASSSGLAVESEQFF. The rearrangement joined TRBV18 to TRBJ2-1, and 11 junction bases match TRBD2. V is pruned by 5 bases and J by 9 bases, leaving 9 bases of the junction without a gene match. CDR1 is given as KGHSH and CDR2 as LQKENI, both from the germline V gene. The CDR3 sequence holds 15 residues, the cysteine and phenylalanine included. Only CDR3 DNA is held: 45 bases, read in frame from base 1.